This record looks at one T cell receptor beta chain sequence and its context. The junction had 5 bases not matched to a gene; V was cut back by 7 bases and J by 7 bases. The CDR3 loop spans 13 amino acids. Using immunoSEQ multiplex PCR, the repertoire was profiled, and TCRdb retains in-frame clones only, with some absent. The sample has about 400,000 clones, 70% to 90% seen once. The sample is drawn from a study of blood T cell repertoires in COVID-19. About the study: Acute and convalescent COVID-19 samples came from the United States, Italy and Spain. T cells, B-cell-depleted T cells, or PBMCs supplied cDNA or gDNA.

V and J are TRBV12-3 or TRBV12-4 and TRBJ1-2, with 11 bases lining up with TRBD1. The source of this sequence is a man aged 35-49 years with acute or convalescent COVID-19. The material sequenced was peripheral blood. CDR3 amino acids: CASNLGQGAGYTF. CDR3 coding DNA: TGTGCCAGCAATCTCGGACAGGGGGCTGGCTACACCTTC.